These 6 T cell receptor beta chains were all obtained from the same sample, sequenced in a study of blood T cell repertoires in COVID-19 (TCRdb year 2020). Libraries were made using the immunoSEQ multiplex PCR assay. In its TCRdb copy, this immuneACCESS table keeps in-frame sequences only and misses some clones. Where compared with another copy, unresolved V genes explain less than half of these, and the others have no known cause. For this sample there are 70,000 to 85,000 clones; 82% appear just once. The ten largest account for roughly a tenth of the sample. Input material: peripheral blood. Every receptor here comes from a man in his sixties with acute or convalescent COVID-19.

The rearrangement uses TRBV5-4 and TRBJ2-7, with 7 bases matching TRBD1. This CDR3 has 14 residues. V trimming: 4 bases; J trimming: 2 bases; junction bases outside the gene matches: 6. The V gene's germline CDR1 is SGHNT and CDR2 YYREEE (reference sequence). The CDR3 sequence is CASSPGQRPYEQYF. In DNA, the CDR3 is TGTGCCAGCAGCCCGGGACAGCGCCCCTACGAGCAGTACTTC. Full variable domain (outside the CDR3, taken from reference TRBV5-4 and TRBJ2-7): ETGVTQSPTHLIKTRGQQVTLRCSSQSGHNTVSWYQQALGQGPQFIFQYYREEENGRGNFPPRFSGLQFPNYSSELNVNALELDDSALYLCASSPGQRPYEQYFGPGTRLTVT.

CDR3 DNA: TGTGCCAGCAGTTTCCGTGGGGGGAAAGAGACCCAGTACTTC. Its protein is CASSFRGGKETQYF. The rearrangement joins TRBV27 to TRBJ2-5, with D tentatively TRBD2 (6 bases). Germline CDR1 MNHEY, CDR2 SMNVEV (reference sequence). V dropped 3 bases and J dropped 3 bases, with 11 bases sitting between them. The CDR3 contains 14 residues.

The CDR3 bases are TGTGCCAGCAGCCGGGACAGGGAATACGAGCAGTACTTC. It encodes CASSRDREYEQYF. The chain combines TRBV7-2 with TRBJ2-7; 9 bases align to TRBD1. CDR3 length: 13 residues. The germline CDR1 and CDR2 sequences are SGHTA and FQGNSA. After removal of 5 bases from V and 4 bases from J, the junction contained 3 bases not matched to a gene.

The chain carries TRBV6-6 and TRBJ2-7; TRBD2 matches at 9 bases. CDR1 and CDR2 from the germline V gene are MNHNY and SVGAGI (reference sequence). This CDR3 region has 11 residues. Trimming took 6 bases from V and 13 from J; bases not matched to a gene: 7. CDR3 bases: TGTGCCAGCAGCCTAGCGGGACCGCAATACTTC. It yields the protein CASSLAGPQYF.

The CDR3 is CAYLQGYTEAFF. In DNA form, the CDR3 reads TGTGCCTACCTCCAGGGGTACACTGAAGCTTTCTTT. The chain employs TRBV30 and TRBJ1-1; tentatively, D is TRBD1 (6 bases). CDR1 is GTSNPN and CDR2 is SVGIG in the germline V gene (reference sequence). This CDR3 spans 12 amino acids. V dropped 7 bases and J dropped 3 bases, with 12 bases sitting between them.

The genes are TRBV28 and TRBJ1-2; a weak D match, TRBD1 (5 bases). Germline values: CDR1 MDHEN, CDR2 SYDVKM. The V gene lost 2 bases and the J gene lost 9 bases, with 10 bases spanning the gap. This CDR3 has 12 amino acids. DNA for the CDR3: TGTGCCAGCAGTTTACGCAGGGAACGCTACACCTTC. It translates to CASSLRRERYTF.